This TCR beta chain was documented in a study of radiotherapy plus CTLA-4 blockade in lung cancer. General study points: Researchers report tumor-derived TCR clones expanding in blood after radiotherapy plus ipilimumab.

As to this clone: Its antigen remains unidentified.

There are 18 residues in the CDR3. Trimming pared 7 bases from V and 2 bases from J, leaving 26 bases between. Germline loops: CDR1 LNHDA, CDR2 SQIVND (reference sequence). Only in-frame clones appear in the TCRdb table, and some are missing; sequencing was by immunoSEQ multiplex PCR. Of about 48,000 clones listed, about 88% are singletons. V usage is TRBV19 and J usage is TRBJ2-5; D is perhaps TRBD1 (6 bases). The specimen comprised peripheral blood, sampled from a patient treated with radiotherapy plus ipilimumab. This TCR derives from a human donor with non-small cell lung cancer that progressed on radiotherapy plus ipilimumab. Some clones in this sample may be carry-over from other donors' samples. CDR3 sequence reads: CASTHSSTGSPTQETQYF. The CDR3, as DNA: TGTGCCAGTACCCACTCATCCACAGGGTCCCCAACTCAAGAGACCCAGTACTTC. Based on the CDR3 plus reference TRBV19 and TRBJ2-5, the full variable domain is DGGITQSPKYLFRKEGQNVTLSCEQNLNHDAMYWYRQDPGQGLRLIYYSQIVNDFQKGDIAEGYSVSREKKESFPLTVTSAQKNPTAFYLCASTHSSTGSPTQETQYFGPGTRLLVL.